This T cell receptor beta chain was sequenced in a study of T cells after yellow fever vaccination. Study-wide context: It was SMART-Seq v4 Ultra Low Input that prepared the fractions with low cell numbers.

Conversion of TCR transcripts into cDNA relied on 5'RACE template switching, which added a universal primer site and UMIs. TCRdb re-called the 5' RACE reads through MiXCR, storing one row per CDR3 protein. The sample carries some 350,000 distinct CDR3 sequences, roughly 6.2% recorded once. This CDR3 comprises 12 residues. Germline V gene data show CDR1 as DFQATT and CDR2 as SNEGSKA (reference sequence). This clonotype has only a few counts. Its target is unknown. Study-level results: Clonotypes appearing in both CD4 and CD8 compartments existed, and their share was small. The study re-detected most primary-vaccination clones after the booster (96% CD4, 88% CD8).

The sample was PBMCs, taken 5 days after the yellow fever booster vaccination. This clonotype was sampled from a man aged 30 to 45 who received the YFV17D yellow fever vaccine. This chain links TRBV20-1 with TRBJ2-3; unclear D gene. The CDR3 protein is CSGPMRGDTQYF. The DNA of the CDR3 is TGCAGCGGGCCCATGCGTGGAGATACGCAGTATTTT.